This record concerns one T cell receptor (beta chain) sequence. Distinct nucleotide sequences in the sample also encode this CDR3. The record originates from a study of blood T cell repertoires in COVID-19. Looking at the study overall: Sample material is recorded as cDNA or gDNA derived from T cells, B-cell-depleted T cells, or PBMCs.

Grouping used clinical history reported by participants in a survey and questionnaire. Two negative PCRs, clearance, or symptom resolution characterized the recovered Cohort 3 donors. The protocol was immunoSEQ multiplex PCR, while the TCRdb copy is restricted to in-frame clones and leaves out a portion. The sample holds about 330,000 clones, over 70% seen once. The length of the CDR3 is 13 residues. V was cut by 5 bases and J by 1 base, with 9 bases left in between. The sample consisted of PBMCs or T cells enriched from blood (not recorded which). The V gene is TRBV12-3 or TRBV12-4, the J gene TRBJ2-7; no firm D call. This TCR came from a man younger than 45 who had recovered from COVID-19. CDR3 coding DNA: TGTGCCAGCAGTCCGGGTGGGTCCTACGAGCAGTACTTC. Translation: CASSPGGSYEQYF.